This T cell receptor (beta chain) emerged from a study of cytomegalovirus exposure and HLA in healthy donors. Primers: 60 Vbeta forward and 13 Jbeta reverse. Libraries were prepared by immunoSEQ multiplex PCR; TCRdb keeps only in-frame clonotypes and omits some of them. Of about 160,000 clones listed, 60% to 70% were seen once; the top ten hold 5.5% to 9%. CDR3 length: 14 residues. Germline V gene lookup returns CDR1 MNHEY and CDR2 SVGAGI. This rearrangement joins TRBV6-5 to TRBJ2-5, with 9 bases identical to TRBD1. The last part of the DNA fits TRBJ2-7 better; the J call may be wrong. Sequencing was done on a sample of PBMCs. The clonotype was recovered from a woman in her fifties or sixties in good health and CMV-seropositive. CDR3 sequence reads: CASSPRDRVYEQYF. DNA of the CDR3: TGTGCCAGCAGTCCGCGGGACAGGGTCTACGAGCAGTACTTC.